This entry is about one T cell receptor beta chain. V shed 6 bases and J shed 1 base, with 12 bases lying between them. The germline CDR1 and CDR2 sequences are MNHEY and SMNVEV (reference sequence). The length of the CDR3 is 14 residues. The data are from a study of blood T cell repertoires in COVID-19. Participants had their cohort set by participant-reported clinical history. Profiled with immunoSEQ multiplex PCR; TCRdb holds only in-frame clones, not every one. The sample has hundreds of thousands of clones; approximately 86% are singletons. Material for sequencing was PBMCs or T cells enriched from blood (not recorded which). The rearrangement joins TRBV27 to TRBJ1-1, with no clear D. The TCR was taken from a woman aged 25 to 45 who had recovered from COVID-19. CDR3 coding DNA: TGTGCCAGCAGCCCGTCAGGTCAGAACACTGAAGCTTTCTTT. This encodes CASSPSGQNTEAFF.